These 26 T cell receptor beta chains were sequenced from one sample in a study of glioma-infiltrating T cells. Using RNA template, CDR3s of TCR alpha and beta were amplified with iRepertoire arm-PCR. TCRdb re-called the multiplex PCR reads through MiXCR, storing one row per CDR3 protein. The table records tens of thousands of distinct CDR3 sequences, around 37% of them present only once. The sample consisted of glioma tissue, nonneoplastic brain tissue, or PBMCs (not recorded which). These receptors all come from a human donor with low-grade glioma or glioblastoma, undergoing nonglioma brain surgery, or in good health (not recorded which).

The V call is TRBV5-6, the J call TRBJ2-5; D unclear. The V end was cut by 0 bases, the J end by 6 bases, with 9 bases between. This CDR3 is built from 13 residues. Germline lookup yields CDR1 SGHDT and CDR2 YYEEEE. CDR3: CASSLGRYQTQYF. The DNA of the CDR3 is TGTGCCAGCAGCTTGGGCAGGTATCAGACCCAGTACTTC.

This clonotype was observed many times. This chain uses TRBV24-1 with TRBJ1-3, with 10 bases that match TRBD1. Germline lookup yields CDR1 KGHDR and CDR2 SFDVKD. V was pared by 7 bases and J by 0 bases, with 8 bases of the junction left unmatched. The CDR3 has 17 residues. CDR3 region: CATRGTGATFSGNTIYF. The CDR3 nucleotides are TGTGCCACCAGGGGGACAGGGGCTACCTTCTCTGGAAACACCATATATTTT.

The sample holds many counts of this clonotype. This chain connects TRBV20-1 to TRBJ1-2; a weak D match, TRBD1 (6 bases). Deletions cut 3 bases from V and 4 bases from J, with 15 bases between. The germline gives CDR1 DFQATT, CDR2 SNEGSKA (reference sequence). The CDR3 has 14 amino acids. In nucleotides, the CDR3 is TGCAGTGCTAGTTTTCAGGGGCGGCTCTATGGCTACACCTTC. Translation gives CSASFQGRLYGYTF.

Worth noting for this clonotype: One base away lies a much larger clone, so this may be a sequencing read error. The rearrangement joins TRBV3-1 to TRBJ1-6, with unresolved D. Germline V gene data show CDR1 as LGHDT and CDR2 as YNNKEL (reference sequence). The CDR3 sequence is 13 residues long. CDR3 nucleotide sequence: TGTGCCAGCAGCCAAGATCTGCACTCACCCCTCCGCTTT. Translating gives CASSQDLHSPLRF.

The chain links TRBV19 to TRBJ2-7, with D possibly being TRBD1 or TRBD2 (5 bases each). Deletions cut 5 bases from V and 3 bases from J, with 14 bases between. CDR1 is LNHDA and CDR2 is SQIVND in the germline V gene (reference sequence). This CDR3 has 14 residues. The CDR3 sequence is CASSARRDVYEQYF. As DNA, the CDR3 is TGTGCCAGTAGTGCAAGACGGGACGTCTACGAGCAGTACTTC.

This chain connects TRBV6-5 to TRBJ2-3, with D maybe TRBD2 (5 bases). Trimming pared 2 bases from V and 4 bases from J, leaving 16 bases between. The germline gives CDR1 MNHEY, CDR2 SVGAGI. This CDR3 region has 16 residues. CDR3 protein: CASSYAQGGSPDTQYF. CDR3 DNA: TGTGCCAGCAGTTACGCGCAAGGAGGAAGTCCAGATACGCAGTATTTT.

This sequence joins TRBV7-2 and TRBJ2-3, with a tentative D call TRBD1 (5 bases). Germline V gene sequence: CDR1 SGHTA, CDR2 FQGNSA. The CDR3 has 19 amino acids. Trimming removed 1 base at V and 1 base at J, with 21 bases between. The CDR3: CASSLVGLIDSPRTDTQYF. CDR3 DNA sequence: TGTGCCAGCAGCTTAGTGGGCCTAATTGACAGTCCACGCACAGATACGCAGTATTTT.

This clonotype has at least ten counts. The rearrangement uses TRBV29-1 and TRBJ2-7; D is possibly TRBD1 or TRBD2 (5 bases each). Trimming removed 6 bases from V and 0 bases from J, with 12 bases in between. Germline loops: CDR1 SQVTM, CDR2 ANQGSEA. The CDR3 is 13 amino acids. The CDR3 DNA reads as TGCAGCGTGCCGGGACGTCGCTCCTACGAGCAGTACTTC. Its translation: CSVPGRRSYEQYF.

This clonotype was recorded many times. The V and J genes are TRBV7-9 and TRBJ2-1; unclear D gene. Trimming pared 4 bases from V and 7 bases from J, leaving 14 bases between. The V gene's germline CDR1 is SEHNR and CDR2 FQNEAQ (reference sequence). The CDR3 consists of 14 residues. CDR3 sequence (DNA): TGTGCCAGCAGCTGGCGGTTGATAGGGAATGAGCAGTTCTTC. Translating it yields CASSWRLIGNEQFF.

This clonotype has only a few counts. A read error may be the cause here, since a much bigger clone is one base away. V is TRBV7-2 and J is TRBJ2-5; D is undetermined. Germline values: CDR1 SGHTA, CDR2 FQGNSA. The CDR3 runs to 14 residues. CDR3 DNA: TGTGCCAGCGGCTTAATGAGTTCTCAAGAGACCCAGTACTTC. It encodes CASGLMSSQETQYF. Full variable domain (outside the CDR3, taken from reference TRBV7-2 and TRBJ2-5): GAGVSQSPSNKVTEKGKDVELRCDPISGHTALYWYRQSLGQGLEFLIYFQGNSAPDKSGLPSDRFSAERTGGSVSTLTIQRTQQEDSAVYLCASGLMSSQETQYFGPGTRLLVL.

At least ten counts were recorded for this clonotype. This chain uses TRBV7-2 with TRBJ2-7; no reliable D call. The germline V gene encodes CDR1 SGHTA and CDR2 FQGNSA. CDR3 length: 11 amino acids. V was shortened by 5 bases and J by 2 bases, with 4 bases between the two germline ends. The CDR3 reads CASSLTYEQYF. The CDR3 region has the DNA TGTGCCAGCAGCCTCACCTACGAGCAGTACTTC.

At least ten counts were recorded for this clonotype. The CDR3 nucleotides are TGCAGTGCTAGAGATCCCCACAGGGGGCCCGGTGGTGAAAAACTGTTTTTT. This encodes CSARDPHRGPGGEKLFF. The chain employs TRBV20-1 and TRBJ1-4, with 9 nucleotides matching TRBD1. There are 17 residues in the CDR3. CDR1 and CDR2 (germline): DFQATT, SNEGSKA (reference sequence). V lost 0 bases and J lost 7; bases outside the gene matches: 12.

The rearrangement links TRBV19 to TRBJ1-5; D is unresolved. V was cut by 6 bases and J by 4 bases, with 13 bases left in between. Germline loops: CDR1 LNHDA, CDR2 SQIVND (reference sequence). The CDR3 totals 14 residues. The CDR3: CASRDRDKNQPQHF. In DNA, the CDR3 is TGTGCCAGTAGGGATCGAGATAAAAATCAGCCCCAGCATTTT.

This clonotype was observed at least ten times. This rearrangement joins TRBV7-6 to TRBJ1-6; TRBD1 aligns across 7 bases. The length of the CDR3 is 15 residues. Per the germline V gene, CDR1 is SGHVS and CDR2 is FNYEAQ. V was clipped by 3 bases and J by 7 bases; unmatched bases: 6. The CDR3 loop is CASSFRDSGNSPLHF. CDR3 coding DNA: TGTGCCAGCAGCTTCCGGGACAGTGGAAATTCACCCCTCCACTTT.

The chain combines TRBV10-3 with TRBJ2-7; D unresolved. The CDR3 extends over 12 amino acids. CDR1 is ENHRY, CDR2 SYGVKD, per germline. Trimming pared 8 bases from V and 2 bases from J, leaving 10 bases between. The CDR3 DNA reads as TGTGCCATCGGTCAGGTTGCCTACGAGCAGTACTTC. This translates into CAIGQVAYEQYF.

This clonotype was counted ten times or more. The J gene is TRBJ1-5, the V gene TRBV6-1; 11 bases align to TRBD1. The CDR3 totals 15 residues. CDR1 is MNHNS and CDR2 is SASEGT in the germline V gene. V shed 6 bases and J 4 bases; nucleotides not matched to a gene: 5. The CDR3 is CASSRTGGGNQPQHF. CDR3 nucleotides: TGTGCCAGCAGCCGGACAGGGGGCGGGAATCAGCCCCAGCATTTT.

Points on this clonotype: The junction departs from the called germline gene at one end, perhaps through a read error. CDR3 residues: CASGIGTRAKTIQYF. CDR3 nucleotides: TGTGCCAGTGGTATTGGGACAAGAGCCAAAACCATTCAGTACTTC. The V gene is TRBV19, the J gene TRBJ2-4, with D perhaps matching TRBD1 (6 bases). CDR1 and CDR2 (germline): LNHDA, SQIVND (reference sequence). This CDR3 spans 15 amino acids.

With respect to this clonotype: A read error may explain this, as a much larger clone is one base away. The chain couples TRBV12-3 or TRBV12-4 to TRBJ1-5, with 9 bases that match TRBD1. The V gene end was trimmed by 8 bases and the J gene end by 11 bases; junction bases not matched to a gene: 13. The CDR3 totals 14 residues. This CDR3 is CASGKQGASTSQHF. In DNA, the CDR3 is TGTGCCAGCGGCAAACAGGGGGCAAGTACGTCCCAGCATTTT.

This clonotype was observed at least ten times. The J gene is TRBJ1-1, the V gene TRBV19; 8 bases are a match to TRBD1. The CDR3 totals 13 residues. Per germline, CDR1 LNHDA and CDR2 SQIVND (reference sequence). The trim removed 6 bases at V and 5 bases at J, leaving 5 bases unmatched. The CDR3 sequence is CASSTRGRTEAFF. The CDR3 coding sequence is TGTGCCAGTAGCACCAGGGGGCGGACTGAAGCTTTCTTT.

The table lists this clonotype with many counts. The CDR3 DNA is TGTGCCAGCAGCTCCGATGGGACAGGGGACTATGGCTACACCTTC. This gives the protein CASSSDGTGDYGYTF. V usage is TRBV11-2 and J usage is TRBJ1-2; 10 nucleotides align to TRBD1. Germline values: CDR1 SGHAT, CDR2 FQNNGV. Trimming removed 4 bases from V and 3 bases from J; junction bases left unmatched: 5. The CDR3 is made up of 15 amino acids.

About this clonotype itself: One junction end does not reproduce the germline sequence, and a read error may be involved. V and J are TRBV24-1 and TRBJ2-3; 7 bases are shared with TRBD1. Germline CDR1 and CDR2: KGHDR and SFDVKD. CDR3 length: 14 amino acids. Here the CDR3 reads CATDPDRATDKQYF. Written as DNA, the CDR3 is TGTGCCACTGACCCTGACAGGGCCACAGATAAGCAGTATTTT.

The V gene is TRBV14, the J gene TRBJ1-4; 7 bases map to TRBD1. Germline V gene sequence: CDR1 SGHDN, CDR2 FVKESK. This CDR3 comprises 18 residues. J was trimmed by 0 bases and V by 5 bases; bases with no gene match: 12. CDR3 coding DNA: TGTGCCAGCAGCGAAATGACAGGGCTAACGACAACTAATGAAAAACTGTTTTTT. Encoded protein: CASSEMTGLTTTNEKLFF.

A note on this clonotype: A much larger clone differs from this one at a single base, so this may be a read error. The chain combines TRBV7-8 with TRBJ2-7; TRBD1 matches at 8 bases. CDR3 length equals 14 residues. V was pared by 6 bases and J by 4 bases, with 8 bases of the junction left unmatched. Germline V lookup: CDR1 SGHVS, CDR2 FQNEAQ. The CDR3: CASRLSGQGYEQYF. The CDR3 DNA reads TGTGCCAGCAGATTAAGCGGACAGGGTTACGAGCAGTACTTC.

There are many counts of this clonotype. This rearrangement joins TRBV2 to TRBJ2-7; D assignment may be TRBD1 or TRBD2 (5 bases each). The V end lost 1 base, the J end lost 6 bases, and 13 bases lay between the germline ends. The CDR3 is 14 amino acids. CDR1 is SNHLY, CDR2 FYNNEI, per germline. This CDR3 reads CASSEVTGPGEQYF. CDR3 in DNA: TGTGCCAGCAGTGAAGTGACGGGGCCGGGCGAGCAGTACTTC.

There are many counts of this clonotype. The rearrangement links TRBV29-1 to TRBJ1-1; 11 positions match TRBD1. CDR1 and CDR2 from the germline V gene are SQVTM and ANQGSEA. CDR3 size: 13 residues. V dropped 4 bases and J dropped 4; count of bases not matched to a gene: 2. As DNA, the CDR3 is TGCAGCGTTGGAGGGACAGGGGGCACTGAAGCTTTCTTT. Its translation: CSVGGTGGTEAFF.

This clonotype was seen ten or more times. This sequence joins TRBV15 and TRBJ1-5; D is unclear. The CDR3 contains 16 residues. CDR1 and CDR2 (germline): LNHNV, YYDKDF (reference sequence). The V and J ends lost 0 bases and 0 bases respectively, with 9 bases between them. The CDR3 loop reads CATSRDLGYSNQPQHF. The CDR3 region has the DNA TGTGCCACCAGCAGAGATCTCGGTTATAGCAATCAGCCCCAGCATTTT.